This T cell receptor (beta chain) was identified during a study of OX40 agonist ivuxolimab in advanced cancers. Looking at the study overall: Treatment of patients was with ivuxolimab, an agonistic anti-OX40 (CD134) antibody.

Assay used: immunoSEQ multiplex PCR; TCRdb lists only in-frame clones, some missing. The repertoire holds around 94,000 clones, with 91% as singletons. Whole-study findings and limits: Still undetermined is the antigen specificity of the expanded peripheral T cells. Among T cells, CD8+ cells averaged more expanded clones than CD4+ cells.

Comment on this clone: The target antigen is unknown. The same CDR3 also results from other DNA sequences found in this sample.

V lost 4 bases to trimming and J lost 0 bases, with 9 bases between them. From germline, CDR1 is MNHNS and CDR2 SASEGT. The CDR3 sequence is 15 residues long. The sequence came from an adult with an advanced solid tumor such as melanoma, head and neck, liver or kidney cancer. V is TRBV6-1 and J is TRBJ2-2, with D possibly TRBD1 on 5 matching bases. Sequencing used CD4+ or CD8+ T cells sorted from blood, obtained in a trial of the OX40 agonist ivuxolimab. The CDR3 DNA reads as TGTGCCAGCAGTGGGGGCAGGGCGAACACCGGGGAGCTGTTTTTT. Its protein is CASSGGRANTGELFF.